This TCR beta chain appears in the sequencing data of a study of cytomegalovirus exposure and HLA in healthy donors. The study, taken as a whole, reports: Researchers reported from a later analysis that most CMV-associated TCR beta chains appeared HLA-restricted. TCR beta chains numbering under 200 were designated cytomegalovirus-associated.

As for this clone: The antigen is not known.

Germline assignment: CDR1 SNHLY and CDR2 FYNNEI. This CDR3 has 14 amino acids. J lost 5 bases, V lost 6 bases, and 3 bases had no gene match. This PCR relied on a set of 60 Vbeta primers and 13 Jbeta primers. Generated by immunoSEQ multiplex PCR, the TCRdb table keeps only in-frame clones and is missing some. This table lists about 130,000 clones. This rearrangement joins TRBV2 to TRBJ2-1; 11 nucleotides match TRBD1. The sequence was collected from a man in his forties or fifties in good health and CMV-seronegative. Material: PBMCs. The CDR3 spells CASRRTGGNNEQFF. CDR3 sequence (DNA): TGTGCCAGCAGGCGGACAGGGGGCAACAATGAGCAGTTCTTC.